This passage covers 27 T cell receptor beta chains from one sample sequenced in a study of T cells in Graves' hyperthyroidism and ophthalmopathy. Template material for amplifying TCR beta CDR3 regions consisted of RNA transcripts. When the TCR CDR3 underwent first-round RT-PCR, the HTBI primer set was used. Via MiXCR, TCRdb re-called the multiplex PCR reads, giving one row per CDR3 protein. Among around 600,000 distinct CDR3 sequences listed, roughly 15% were seen once. Sequenced sample: blood. The receptors were gathered from a woman in her 50s with Graves' ophthalmopathy.

Many counts were recorded for this clonotype. The J gene is TRBJ2-5, the V gene TRBV28, with TRBD2 as a possible D gene (5 bases). Germline CDR1 MDHEN, CDR2 SYDVKM. Trimming left V 5 bases short and J 0 bases short, with 13 bases between. CDR3 length: 15 residues. The CDR3 spells CASSIFGKNQETQYF. CDR3 bases: TGTGCCAGCAGTATTTTCGGGAAAAACCAAGAGACCCAGTACTTC. The whole variable domain, remainder taken from reference TRBV28 and TRBJ2-5, is DVKVTQSSRYLVKRTGEKVFLECVQDMDHENMFWYRQDPGLGLRLIYFSYDVKMKEKGDIPEGYSVSREKKERFSLILESASTNQTSMYLCASSIFGKNQETQYFGPGTRLLVL.

The table lists this clonotype with many counts. The gene calls are TRBV5-1 and TRBJ2-3; unclear D gene. The germline gives CDR1 SGHRS, CDR2 YFSETQ. Trimming left V 0 bases short and J 2 bases short, with 7 bases between. The CDR3 contains 14 residues. The CDR3 nucleotides are TGCGCCAGCAGCTTGGACAGAATCACAGATACGCAGTATTTT. It codes for CASSLDRITDTQYF. Full variable domain (remainder filled in from reference TRBV5-1 and TRBJ2-3): KAGVTQTPRYLIKTRGQQVTLSCSPISGHRSVSWYQQTPGQGLQFLFEYFSETQRNKGNFPGRFSGRQFSNSRSEMNVSTLELGDSALYLCASSLDRITDTQYFGPGTRLTVL.

This clonotype was recorded at least ten times. The J gene is TRBJ2-5, the V gene TRBV30; the D is unclear. Germline lookup yields CDR1 GTSNPN and CDR2 SVGIG (reference sequence). Trimming shortened V by 1 base and J by 1 base, and 1 base separated the two germline ends. There are 11 residues in the CDR3. DNA for the CDR3: TGTGCCTGGAGTGCCCAAGAGACCCAGTACTTC. It is translated as CAWSAQETQYF.

This chain links TRBV6-1 with TRBJ1-5, with TRBD1 matching over 10 bases. CDR1 is MNHNS and CDR2 is SASEGT in the germline V gene. This CDR3 has 15 residues. J was trimmed by 4 bases and V by 6 bases; bases with no gene match: 6. CDR3 protein: CASSSDRGSNQPQHF. The CDR3 coding sequence is TGTGCCAGCAGCTCGGACAGGGGGTCTAATCAGCCCCAGCATTTT.

This clonotype was recorded many times. The chain carries TRBV9 and TRBJ1-2; 7 nucleotides match TRBD1. V lost 2 bases, J lost 2 bases, and 6 bases stayed unmatched. Looked up from germline, CDR1 is SGDLS and CDR2 is YYNGEE. CDR3 size: 15 residues. The CDR3 DNA sequence: TGTGCCAGCAGCGTCGGGACAGCCTTAAACTATGGCTACACCTTC. Amino acid sequence: CASSVGTALNYGYTF.

This clonotype was counted many times. V and J are TRBV15 and TRBJ1-1; no clear D. The CDR3 totals 15 residues. V was shortened by 5 bases and J by 1 base, with 14 bases between the two germline ends. Germline CDR1 LNHNV, CDR2 YYDKDF (reference sequence). CDR3 nucleotide sequence: TGTGCCACCAGCTCATCAAAAGCGGGGAACACTGAAGCTTTCTTT. Encoded protein: CATSSSKAGNTEAFF.

This clonotype was seen repeatedly, ten times or more. The chain is built from TRBV2 and TRBJ2-2, with TRBD1 as a possible D gene (5 bases). V lost 6 bases, J lost 0 bases, and 11 bases lay in between. The CDR3 contains 15 residues. Looked up from germline, CDR1 is SNHLY and CDR2 is FYNNEI. CDR3 DNA sequence: TGTGCCAGCAGCAGACAGAGAACGAACACCGGGGAGCTGTTTTTT. Encoded protein: CASSRQRTNTGELFF.

This clonotype was counted many times. The chain joins TRBV18 to TRBJ1-1; no clear D. V was pared by 3 bases and J by 5 bases, with 7 bases between. Per the germline V gene, CDR1 is KGHSH and CDR2 is LQKENI. CDR3 length equals 12 residues. The CDR3 bases are TGTGCCAGCTCACCGTGGGGTACTGAAGCTTTCTTT. It is translated as CASSPWGTEAFF.

Many counts were recorded for this clonotype. V and J are TRBV12-3 or TRBV12-4 and TRBJ2-7, with D possibly being TRBD2 (6 bases). Between the trimmed V and J ends, which lost 3 bases and 3 bases, there was a span of 12 bases. The CDR3 runs to 14 residues. The chain's CDR3 is CASSLTGEGYEQYF. CDR3 in DNA: TGTGCCAGCAGTTTGACGGGAGAGGGCTACGAGCAGTACTTC.

The gene calls are TRBV12-3 or TRBV12-4 and TRBJ1-5, with D perhaps matching TRBD1 (5 bases). V was clipped by 5 bases and J by 3 bases, with 11 bases between them. The CDR3 is 14 amino acids. DNA of the CDR3: TGTGCCAGCAGTACGGGGGGTTACAATCAGCCCCAGCATTTT. Its protein is CASSTGGYNQPQHF.

In regard to this clonotype: A much larger clone is a single base away; this may be a read error. V gene TRBV20-1 combines with J gene TRBJ2-3, with D perhaps matching TRBD1 (5 bases). Trimming removed 4 bases from V and 0 bases from J, with 17 bases in between. The CDR3 has 16 residues. The germline V gene encodes CDR1 DFQATT and CDR2 SNEGSKA (reference sequence). The CDR3 loop reads CSATHRCATSTDTQYF. CDR3 sequence (DNA): TGCAGTGCTACCCACAGGTGTGCGACTAGCACAGATACGCAGTATTTT.

The rearrangement links TRBV4-1 to TRBJ2-7; TRBD1 is a possible D gene (6 bases). The V end lost 4 bases, the J end lost 6 bases, and 10 bases lay between the germline ends. From germline, CDR1 is MGHRA and CDR2 YSYEKL. The CDR3 runs 12 residues. CDR3 region: CASSPDRLEQYF. In DNA, the CDR3 is TGCGCCAGCAGCCCCGACAGGCTCGAGCAGTACTTC.

This clonotype occurred many times. V usage is TRBV18 and J usage is TRBJ1-5, with a possible D match to TRBD1 (5 bases). The V end lost 6 bases, the J end lost 4 bases, and 16 bases lay between the germline ends. The CDR3 contains 15 residues. Per the germline V gene, CDR1 is KGHSH and CDR2 is LQKENI. CDR3 in DNA: TGTGCCAGCTCGCCTTCGAGACAGACTAATCAGCCCCAGCATTTT. This encodes CASSPSRQTNQPQHF.

There are many counts of this clonotype. V is TRBV7-2 and J is TRBJ2-1; the match to TRBD2 covers 9 bases. The J segment lost 7 bases and the V segment lost 1 base, leaving 14 bases of the junction unmatched. Germline CDR1 is SGHTA and CDR2 is FQGNSA. There are 18 residues in the CDR3. CDR3 DNA sequence: TGTGCCAGCAGCTTAGTTGGTTTTGAGCTAGCGGGGAATAATGAGCAGTTCTTC. It is translated as CASSLVGFELAGNNEQFF.

In its sample, this clonotype was seen many times. The CDR3 region is CASSIGTSGSHEQYF. Written as DNA, the CDR3 is TGTGCCAGCAGCATCGGGACTAGCGGGAGCCACGAGCAGTACTTC. The rearrangement joins TRBV13 to TRBJ2-7; TRBD2 matches at 14 bases. This CDR3 is 15 amino acids long. The V gene end was trimmed by 5 bases and the J gene end by 5 bases; junction bases not matched to a gene: 5. Looked up from germline, CDR1 is PRHDT and CDR2 is FYEKMQ (reference sequence).

The table lists this clonotype with many counts. The chain uses TRBV13 and TRBJ2-7, with 10 bases identical to TRBD1. CDR1 is PRHDT, CDR2 FYEKMQ, per germline (reference sequence). V lost 2 bases and J lost 3; bases outside the gene matches: 7. This CDR3 has 16 residues. In nucleotides, the CDR3 is TGTGCCAGCAGCTTAACCTCGACAGGGGGCTACTACGAGCAGTACTTC. Translation gives CASSLTSTGGYYEQYF.

This clonotype was seen repeatedly, ten times or more. The V call is TRBV7-2, the J call TRBJ1-1; D unresolved. Deletions cut 5 bases from V and 6 bases from J, with 16 bases between. CDR1 is SGHTA and CDR2 is FQGNSA in the germline V gene. The CDR3 totals 14 residues. CDR3 loop: CASSPGGEPPEAFF. The CDR3 coding sequence is TGTGCCAGCAGCCCCGGAGGAGAACCGCCTGAAGCTTTCTTT.

This clonotype was seen repeatedly, ten times or more. V gene TRBV2 combines with J gene TRBJ2-1; 10 nucleotides match TRBD2. After removal of 7 bases from V and 0 bases from J, the junction contained 6 bases not matched to a gene. This CDR3 comprises 16 residues. Germline lookup yields CDR1 SNHLY and CDR2 FYNNEI. CDR3 nucleotides: TGTGCCAGCACCCTAGCGGGGGTGAGCTCCTACAATGAGCAGTTCTTC. The encoded protein is CASTLAGVSSYNEQFF.

This clonotype was seen a handful of times. A much larger clone differs from this one at a single base, so this may be a read error. The chain links TRBV7-8 to TRBJ1-5; TRBD2 is a possible D gene (5 bases). The DNA matches TRBJ2-3 better at its end, which makes the J call doubtful. Germline V gene sequence: CDR1 SGHVS, CDR2 FQNEAQ. This CDR3 is built from 13 residues. CDR3 sequence: CASSPAGNQPQYF. The CDR3 DNA reads as TGTGCCAGCAGCCCCGCGGGCAATCAGCCCCAGTATTTT.

The table lists this clonotype with many counts. The chain recombines TRBV28 with TRBJ2-7; 7 positions agree with TRBD1. The V segment lost 6 bases and the J segment 3 bases; nucleotides outside the gene matches: 8. The CDR3 has 14 amino acids. Germline V gene sequence: CDR1 MDHEN, CDR2 SYDVKM. CDR3 sequence reads: CASRRQGPNYEQYF. The DNA of the CDR3 is TGTGCCAGCAGGAGACAGGGACCGAACTACGAGCAGTACTTC.

J is TRBJ1-4 and V is TRBV2; D unclear. This CDR3 has 12 residues. V was cut by 5 bases and J by 8 bases, with 9 bases left in between. The germline CDR1 and CDR2 sequences are SNHLY and FYNNEI. CDR3 sequence: CASSPEREKLFF. DNA of the CDR3: TGTGCCAGCAGTCCCGAGAGGGAAAAACTGTTTTTT.

This clonotype was observed at least ten times. J is TRBJ2-1 and V is TRBV18, with TRBD2 matching 10 bases. CDR3 length: 17 amino acids. Germline CDR1 reads KGHSH; CDR2 reads LQKENI. V shed 2 bases and J 7 bases; nucleotides not matched to a gene: 11. The CDR3 protein is CASSPSLLGLAENEQFF. Written as DNA, the CDR3 is TGTGCCAGCTCACCATCATTATTAGGACTAGCGGAAAATGAGCAGTTCTTC.

This clonotype was picked up many times. The genes are TRBV6-2 or TRBV6-3 and TRBJ2-1, with 10 bases matching TRBD2. Germline V gene data show CDR1 as MNHEY and CDR2 as SVGEGT. The CDR3 is 15 amino acids. V shed 6 bases, J shed 7 bases, and the junction held 9 bases outside the gene matches. The CDR3 loop is CASRPLAGVANEQFF. CDR3 bases: TGTGCCAGCAGGCCGCTAGCGGGAGTGGCTAATGAGCAGTTCTTC.

This clonotype was seen at least ten times. The chain has TRBV20-1 and TRBJ2-7, with D tentatively TRBD2 (6 bases). The CDR3 is 13 amino acids. Germline V gene sequence: CDR1 DFQATT, CDR2 SNEGSKA (reference sequence). The ends were cut back, 1 base at V and 0 bases at J, with 7 bases in the middle. The DNA of the CDR3 is TGCAGTGCTAGAGTCGGGAGCTCCTACGAGCAGTACTTC. Amino acid sequence: CSARVGSSYEQYF.

In this sample, this clonotype turned up many times. In DNA, the CDR3 is TGTGCCATCAGCCCTCGGGACATCATTAGGGATGGCTACACCTTC. Amino acid sequence: CAISPRDIIRDGYTF. This chain uses TRBV10-3 with TRBJ1-2, with D tentatively TRBD1 (6 bases). CDR1 and CDR2 from the germline V gene are ENHRY and SYGVKD. Deletions cut 6 bases from V and 6 bases from J, with 20 bases between. This CDR3 has 15 amino acids.

The table lists this clonotype with many counts. The DNA for the CDR3 is TGTGCCAGCAGCTTAGGGCGGACTAGCGGGGAATACTACGAGCAGTACTTC. It yields the protein CASSLGRTSGEYYEQYF. The J gene is TRBJ2-7, the V gene TRBV13; 12 nucleotides align to TRBD2. Germline lookup yields CDR1 PRHDT and CDR2 FYEKMQ (reference sequence). CDR3 length equals 17 residues. V shed 0 bases, J shed 3 bases, and the junction held 6 bases outside the gene matches.

In this sample, this clonotype turned up a few times. The chain combines TRBV20-1 with TRBJ1-6; no definite D call. This CDR3 region has 12 residues. The germline V gene has CDR1 DFQATT and CDR2 SNEGSKA (reference sequence). V was trimmed by 4 bases and J by 7 bases, leaving 8 bases between them. The CDR3 bases are TGCAGTGCTACCAGGCCCAATTCACCCCTCCACTTT. Residues: CSATRPNSPLHF.